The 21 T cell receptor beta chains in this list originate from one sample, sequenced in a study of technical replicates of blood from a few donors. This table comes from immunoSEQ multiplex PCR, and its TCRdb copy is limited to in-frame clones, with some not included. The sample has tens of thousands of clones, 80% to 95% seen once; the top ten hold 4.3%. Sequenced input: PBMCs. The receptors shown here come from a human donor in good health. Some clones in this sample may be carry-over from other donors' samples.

This CDR3 is CASTEVGSNSPLHF. The CDR3 DNA sequence: TGTGCCAGCACCGAGGTTGGTTCTAATTCACCCCTCCACTTT. This chain uses TRBV6-5 with TRBJ1-6; unclear D gene. The CDR3 length is 14 residues. V was trimmed by 7 bases and J by 6 bases, leaving 13 bases between them. Germline V gives CDR1 MNHEY, CDR2 SVGAGI.

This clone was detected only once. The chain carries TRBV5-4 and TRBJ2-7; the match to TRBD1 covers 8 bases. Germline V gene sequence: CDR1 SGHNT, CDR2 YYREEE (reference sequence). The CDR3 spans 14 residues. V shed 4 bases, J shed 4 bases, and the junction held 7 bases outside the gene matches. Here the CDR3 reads CASSKDREAYEQYF. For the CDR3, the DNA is TGTGCCAGCAGCAAGGACAGGGAAGCGTACGAGCAGTACTTC.

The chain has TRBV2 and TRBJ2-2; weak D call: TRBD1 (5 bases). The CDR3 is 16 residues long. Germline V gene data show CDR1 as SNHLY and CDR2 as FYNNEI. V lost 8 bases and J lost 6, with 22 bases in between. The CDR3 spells CASYHPTGPGPGELFF. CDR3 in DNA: TGTGCCAGCTACCACCCCACCGGGCCAGGGCCCGGGGAGCTGTTTTTT.

CDR3 in amino acids: CAISGGSTDTQYF. For the CDR3, the DNA is TGTGCCATCAGTGGAGGGAGCACAGATACGCAGTATTTT. The chain uses TRBV10-3 and TRBJ2-3; TRBD2 might be the D (5 bases). CDR3 length equals 13 residues. Germline V gene lookup returns CDR1 ENHRY and CDR2 SYGVKD. The V and J ends lost 4 bases and 0 bases respectively, with 5 bases between them.

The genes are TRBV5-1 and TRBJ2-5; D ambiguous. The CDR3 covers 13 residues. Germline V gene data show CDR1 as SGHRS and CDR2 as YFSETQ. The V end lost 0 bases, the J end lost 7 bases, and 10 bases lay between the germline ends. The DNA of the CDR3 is TGCGCCAGCAGCTTGGGAGACCCAGGGACCCAGTACTTC. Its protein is CASSLGDPGTQYF. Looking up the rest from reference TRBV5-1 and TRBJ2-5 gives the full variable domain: KAGVTQTPRYLIKTRGQQVTLSCSPISGHRSVSWYQQTPGQGLQFLFEYFSETQRNKGNFPGRFSGRQFSNSRSEMNVSTLELGDSALYLCASSLGDPGTQYFGPGTRLLVL.

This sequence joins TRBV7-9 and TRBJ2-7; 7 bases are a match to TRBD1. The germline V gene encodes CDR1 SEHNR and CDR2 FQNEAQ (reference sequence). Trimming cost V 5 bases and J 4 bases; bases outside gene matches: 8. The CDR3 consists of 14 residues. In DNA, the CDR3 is TGTGCCAGCAGCACCGGGACAGCTGGTTACGAGCAGTACTTC. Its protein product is CASSTGTAGYEQYF. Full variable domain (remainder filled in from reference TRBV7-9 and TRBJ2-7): DTGVSQNPRHKITKRGQNVTFRCDPISEHNRLYWYRQTLGQGPEFLTYFQNEAQLEKSRLLSDRFSAERPKGSFSTLEIQRTEQGDSAMYLCASSTGTAGYEQYFGPGTRLTVT.

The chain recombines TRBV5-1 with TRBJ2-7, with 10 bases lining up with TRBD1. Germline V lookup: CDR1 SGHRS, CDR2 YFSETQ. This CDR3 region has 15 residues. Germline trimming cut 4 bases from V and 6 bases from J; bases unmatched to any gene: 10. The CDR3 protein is CASSPQGQGNSEQYF. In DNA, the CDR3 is TGCGCCAGCAGCCCTCAGGGACAGGGGAATAGCGAGCAGTACTTC.

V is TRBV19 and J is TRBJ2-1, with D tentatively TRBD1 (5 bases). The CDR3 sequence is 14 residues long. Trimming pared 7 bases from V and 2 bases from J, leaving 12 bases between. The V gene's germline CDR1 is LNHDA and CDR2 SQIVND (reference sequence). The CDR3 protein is CASTSGQTYNEQFF. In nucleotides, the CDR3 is TGTGCCAGTACTTCAGGGCAGACCTACAATGAGCAGTTCTTC.

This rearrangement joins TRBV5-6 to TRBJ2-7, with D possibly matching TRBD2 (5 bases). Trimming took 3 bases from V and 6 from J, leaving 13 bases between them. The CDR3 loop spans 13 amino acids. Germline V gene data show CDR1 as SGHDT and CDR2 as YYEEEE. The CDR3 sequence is CASSSGGVGEQYF. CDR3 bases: TGTGCCAGCAGCTCCGGAGGTGTCGGCGAGCAGTACTTC.

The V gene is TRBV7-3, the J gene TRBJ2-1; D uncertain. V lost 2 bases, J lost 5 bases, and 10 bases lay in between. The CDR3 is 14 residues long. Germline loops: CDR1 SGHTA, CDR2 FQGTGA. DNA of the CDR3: TGTGCCAGCAGCTTAGGTGGCGGAGACAATGAGCAGTTCTTC. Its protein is CASSLGGGDNEQFF.

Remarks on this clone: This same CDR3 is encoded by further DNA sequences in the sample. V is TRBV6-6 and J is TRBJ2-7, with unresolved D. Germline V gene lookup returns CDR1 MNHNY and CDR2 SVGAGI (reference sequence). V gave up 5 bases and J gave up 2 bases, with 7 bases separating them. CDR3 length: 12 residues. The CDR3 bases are TGTGCCAGCAGTCCTGGGCCCTACGAGCAGTACTTC. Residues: CASSPGPYEQYF.

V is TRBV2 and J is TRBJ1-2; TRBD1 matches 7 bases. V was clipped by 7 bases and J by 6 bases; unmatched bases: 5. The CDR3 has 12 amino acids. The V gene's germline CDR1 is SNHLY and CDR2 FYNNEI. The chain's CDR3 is CASNQGGDGYTF. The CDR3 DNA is TGTGCCAGCAACCAGGGGGGAGATGGCTACACCTTC.

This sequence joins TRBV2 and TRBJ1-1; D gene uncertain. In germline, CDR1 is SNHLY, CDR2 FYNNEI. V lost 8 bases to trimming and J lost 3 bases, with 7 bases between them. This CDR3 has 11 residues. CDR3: CASLRDTEAFF. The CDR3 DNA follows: TGTGCCAGCCTCCGGGACACTGAAGCTTTCTTT. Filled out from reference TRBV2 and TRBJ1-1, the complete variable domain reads EPEVTQTPSHQVTQMGQEVILRCVPISNHLYFYWYRQILGQKVEFLVSFYNNEISEKSEIFDDQFSVERPDGSNFTLKIRSTKLEDSAMYFCASLRDTEAFFGQGTRLTVV.

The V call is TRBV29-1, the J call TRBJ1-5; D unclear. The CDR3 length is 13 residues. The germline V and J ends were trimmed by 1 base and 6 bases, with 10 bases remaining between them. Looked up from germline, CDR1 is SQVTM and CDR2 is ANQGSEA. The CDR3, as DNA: TGCAGCGTTGAAGTCGACGAGGGTCAGCCCCAGCATTTT. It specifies CSVEVDEGQPQHF.

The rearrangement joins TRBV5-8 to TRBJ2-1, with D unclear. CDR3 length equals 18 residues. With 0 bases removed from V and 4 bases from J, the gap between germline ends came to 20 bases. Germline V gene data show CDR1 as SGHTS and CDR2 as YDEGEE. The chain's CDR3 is CASSLVRNPPRPYNEQFF. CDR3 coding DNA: TGTGCCAGCAGCTTGGTTCGGAATCCTCCGAGGCCTTACAATGAGCAGTTCTTC.

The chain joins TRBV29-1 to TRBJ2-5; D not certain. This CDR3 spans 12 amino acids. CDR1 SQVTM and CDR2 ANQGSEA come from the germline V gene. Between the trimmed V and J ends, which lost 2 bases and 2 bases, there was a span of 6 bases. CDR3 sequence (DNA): TGCAGCGTTGAATTGGCACAAGAGACCCAGTACTTC. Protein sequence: CSVELAQETQYF.

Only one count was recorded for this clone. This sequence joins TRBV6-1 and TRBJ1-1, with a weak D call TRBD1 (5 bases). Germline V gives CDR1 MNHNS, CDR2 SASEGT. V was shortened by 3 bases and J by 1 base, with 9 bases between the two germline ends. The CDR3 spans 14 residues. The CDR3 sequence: CASSEGGTNTEAFF. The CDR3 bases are TGTGCCAGCAGTGAGGGGGGAACGAACACTGAAGCTTTCTTT.

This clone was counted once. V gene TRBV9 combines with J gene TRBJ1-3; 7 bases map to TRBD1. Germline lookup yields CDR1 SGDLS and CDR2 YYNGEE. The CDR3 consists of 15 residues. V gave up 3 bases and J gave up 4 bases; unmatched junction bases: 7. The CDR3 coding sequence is TGTGCCAGCAGCGGAGGGGGCTTTGGGGGAAACACCATATATTTT. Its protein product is CASSGGGFGGNTIYF.

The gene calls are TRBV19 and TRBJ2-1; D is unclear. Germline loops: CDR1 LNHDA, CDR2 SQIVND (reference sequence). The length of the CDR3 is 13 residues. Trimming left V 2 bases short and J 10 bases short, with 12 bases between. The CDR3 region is CASSISVIVEQFF. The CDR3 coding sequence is TGTGCCAGTAGTATAAGCGTAATTGTGGAGCAGTTCTTC.

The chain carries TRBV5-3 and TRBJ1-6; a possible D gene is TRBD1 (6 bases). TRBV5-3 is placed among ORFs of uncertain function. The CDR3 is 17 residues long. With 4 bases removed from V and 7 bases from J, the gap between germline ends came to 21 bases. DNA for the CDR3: TGTGCCAGAAGCAAGGTAATACAGGGTGTAGGGAATTCACCCCTCCACTTT. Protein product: CARSKVIQGVGNSPLHF.

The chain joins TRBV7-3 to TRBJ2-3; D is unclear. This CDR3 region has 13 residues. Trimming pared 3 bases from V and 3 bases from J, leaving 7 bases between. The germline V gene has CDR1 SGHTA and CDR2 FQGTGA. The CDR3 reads CASSFQLTDTQYF. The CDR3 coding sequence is TGTGCCAGCAGCTTTCAGTTGACAGATACGCAGTATTTT.